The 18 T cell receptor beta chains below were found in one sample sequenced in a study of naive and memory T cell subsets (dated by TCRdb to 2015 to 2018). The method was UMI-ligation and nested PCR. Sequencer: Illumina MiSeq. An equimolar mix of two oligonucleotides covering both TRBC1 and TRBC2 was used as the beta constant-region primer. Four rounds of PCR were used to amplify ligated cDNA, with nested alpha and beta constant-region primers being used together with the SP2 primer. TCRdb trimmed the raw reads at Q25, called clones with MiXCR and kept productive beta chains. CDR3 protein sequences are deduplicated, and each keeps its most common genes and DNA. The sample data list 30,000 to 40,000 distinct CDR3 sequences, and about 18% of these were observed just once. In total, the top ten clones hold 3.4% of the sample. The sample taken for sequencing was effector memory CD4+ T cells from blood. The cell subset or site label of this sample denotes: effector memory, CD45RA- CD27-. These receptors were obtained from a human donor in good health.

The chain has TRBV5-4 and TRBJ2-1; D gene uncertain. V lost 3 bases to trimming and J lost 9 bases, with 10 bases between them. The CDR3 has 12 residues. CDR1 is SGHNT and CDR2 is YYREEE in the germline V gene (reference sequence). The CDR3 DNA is TGTGCCAGCAGCTCCCCAAGGCTTGAGCAGTTCTTC. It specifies CASSSPRLEQFF.

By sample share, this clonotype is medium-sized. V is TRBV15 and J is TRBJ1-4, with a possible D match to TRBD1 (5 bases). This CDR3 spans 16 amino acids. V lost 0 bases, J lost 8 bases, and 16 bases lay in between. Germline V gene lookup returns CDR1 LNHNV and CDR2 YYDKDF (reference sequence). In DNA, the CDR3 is TGTGCCACCAGCAGAGATCCGCAGGGATCTAGGGAAAAACTGTTTTTT. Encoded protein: CATSRDPQGSREKLFF.

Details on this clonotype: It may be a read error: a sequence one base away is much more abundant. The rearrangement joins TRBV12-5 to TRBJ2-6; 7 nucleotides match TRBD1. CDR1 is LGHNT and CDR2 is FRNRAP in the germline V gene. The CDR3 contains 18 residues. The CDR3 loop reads CPSGQGTAWSSGANVLTF. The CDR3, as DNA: TGTCCTAGTGGACAAGGGACAGCTTGGAGCTCTGGGGCCAACGTCCTGACTTTC. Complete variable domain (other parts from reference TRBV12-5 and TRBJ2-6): DARVTQTPRHKVTEMGQEVTMRCQPILGHNTVFWYRQTMMQGLELLAYFRNRAPLDDSGMPKDRFSAEMPDATLATLKIQPSEPRDSAVYFCPSGQGTAWSSGANVLTFGAGSRLTVL.

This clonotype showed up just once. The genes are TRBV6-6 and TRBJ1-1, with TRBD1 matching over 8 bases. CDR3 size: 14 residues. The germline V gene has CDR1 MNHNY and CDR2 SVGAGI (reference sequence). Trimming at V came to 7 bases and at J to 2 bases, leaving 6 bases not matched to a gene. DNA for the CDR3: TGTGCCAGCATTAACGACAGGGGCAACACTGAAGCTTTCTTT. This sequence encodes CASINDRGNTEAFF.

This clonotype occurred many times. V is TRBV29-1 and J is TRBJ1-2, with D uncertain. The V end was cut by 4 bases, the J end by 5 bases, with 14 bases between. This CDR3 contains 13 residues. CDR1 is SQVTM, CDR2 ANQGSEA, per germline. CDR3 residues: CSVGHLQEYGYTF. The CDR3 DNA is TGCAGCGTTGGACACCTTCAGGAGTATGGCTACACCTTC.

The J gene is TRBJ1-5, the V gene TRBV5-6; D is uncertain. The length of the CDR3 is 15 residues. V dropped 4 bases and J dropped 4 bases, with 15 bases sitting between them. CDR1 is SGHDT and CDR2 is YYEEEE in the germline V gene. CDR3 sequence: CASSENGRPNQPQHF. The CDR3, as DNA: TGTGCCAGCAGCGAGAACGGGAGACCAAATCAGCCCCAGCATTTT.

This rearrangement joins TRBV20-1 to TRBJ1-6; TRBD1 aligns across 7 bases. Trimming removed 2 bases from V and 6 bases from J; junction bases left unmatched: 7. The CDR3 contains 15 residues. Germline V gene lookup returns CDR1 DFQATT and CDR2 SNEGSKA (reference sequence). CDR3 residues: CSARRTGVANSPLHF. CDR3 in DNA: TGCAGTGCTAGAAGAACAGGGGTCGCTAATTCACCCCTCCACTTT.

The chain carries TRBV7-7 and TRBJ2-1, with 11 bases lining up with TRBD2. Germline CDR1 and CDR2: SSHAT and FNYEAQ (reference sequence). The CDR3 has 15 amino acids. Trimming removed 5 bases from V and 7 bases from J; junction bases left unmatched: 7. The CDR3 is CASSPTSGGVNEQFF. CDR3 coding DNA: TGTGCCAGCAGCCCTACTAGCGGGGGAGTTAATGAGCAGTTCTTC.

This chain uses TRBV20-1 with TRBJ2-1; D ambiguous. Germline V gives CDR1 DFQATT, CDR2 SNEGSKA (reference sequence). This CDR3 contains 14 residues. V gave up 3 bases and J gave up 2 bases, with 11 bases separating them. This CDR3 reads CSASGPGTYNEQFF. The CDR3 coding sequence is TGCAGTGCTAGTGGGCCGGGCACCTACAATGAGCAGTTCTTC.

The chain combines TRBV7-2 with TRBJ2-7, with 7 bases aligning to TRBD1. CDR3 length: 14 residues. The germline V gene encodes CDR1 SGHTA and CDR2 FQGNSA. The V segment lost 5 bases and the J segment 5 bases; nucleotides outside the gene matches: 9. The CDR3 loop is CASSTTRTGNEQYF. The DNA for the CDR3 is TGTGCCAGCAGCACAACCCGGACAGGCAACGAGCAGTACTTC.

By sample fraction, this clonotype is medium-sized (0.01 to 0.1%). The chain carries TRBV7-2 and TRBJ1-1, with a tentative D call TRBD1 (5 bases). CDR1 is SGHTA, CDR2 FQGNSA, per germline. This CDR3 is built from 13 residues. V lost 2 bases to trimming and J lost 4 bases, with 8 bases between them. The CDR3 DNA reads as TGTGCCAGCAGCTTAACAGGCCGCACTGAAGCTTTCTTT. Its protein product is CASSLTGRTEAFF.

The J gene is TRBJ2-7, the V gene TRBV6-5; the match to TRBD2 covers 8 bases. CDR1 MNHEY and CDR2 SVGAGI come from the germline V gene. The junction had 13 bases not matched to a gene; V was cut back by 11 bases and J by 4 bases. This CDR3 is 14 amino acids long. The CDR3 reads CASRGKSGSYEQYF. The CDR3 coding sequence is TGTGCCTCCCGCGGTAAAAGCGGGAGTTACGAGCAGTACTTC.

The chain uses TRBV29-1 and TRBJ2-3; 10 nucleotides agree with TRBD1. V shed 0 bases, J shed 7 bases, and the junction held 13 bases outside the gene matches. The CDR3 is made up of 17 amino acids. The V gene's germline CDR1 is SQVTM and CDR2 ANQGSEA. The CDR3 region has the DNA TGCAGCGTTGAAGATCAGCGAAGGGGACAGGGGATTAATACGCAGTATTTT. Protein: CSVEDQRRGQGINTQYF.

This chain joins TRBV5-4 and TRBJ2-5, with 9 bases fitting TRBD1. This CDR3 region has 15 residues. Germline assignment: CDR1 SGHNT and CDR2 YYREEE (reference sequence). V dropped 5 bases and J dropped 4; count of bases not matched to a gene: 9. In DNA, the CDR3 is TGTGCCAGCAGACCTGGACAGGGGCCCCCAGAGACCCAGTACTTC. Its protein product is CASRPGQGPPETQYF.

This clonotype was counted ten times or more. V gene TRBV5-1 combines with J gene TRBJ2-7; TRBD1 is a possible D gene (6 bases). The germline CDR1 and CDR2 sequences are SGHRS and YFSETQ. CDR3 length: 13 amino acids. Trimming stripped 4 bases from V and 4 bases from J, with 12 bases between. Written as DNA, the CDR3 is TGCGCCAGCAGCACCGGGACATTATACGAGCAGTACTTC. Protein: CASSTGTLYEQYF.

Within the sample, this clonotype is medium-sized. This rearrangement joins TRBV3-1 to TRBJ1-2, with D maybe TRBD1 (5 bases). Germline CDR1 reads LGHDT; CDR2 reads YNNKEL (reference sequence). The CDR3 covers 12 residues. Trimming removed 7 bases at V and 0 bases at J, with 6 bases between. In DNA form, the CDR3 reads TGTGCCAGCATGGGACCTAACTATGGCTACACCTTC. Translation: CASMGPNYGYTF.

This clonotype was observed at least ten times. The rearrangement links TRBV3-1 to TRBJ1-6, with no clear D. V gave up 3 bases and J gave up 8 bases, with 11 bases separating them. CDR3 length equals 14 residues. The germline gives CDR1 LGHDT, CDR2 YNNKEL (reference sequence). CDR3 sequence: CASSHGLPYSPLHF. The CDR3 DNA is TGTGCCAGCAGCCATGGTCTGCCGTATTCACCCCTCCACTTT.

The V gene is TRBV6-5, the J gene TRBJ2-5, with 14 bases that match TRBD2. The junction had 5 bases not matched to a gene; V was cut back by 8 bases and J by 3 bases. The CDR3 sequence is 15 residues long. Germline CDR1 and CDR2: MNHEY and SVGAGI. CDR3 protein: CASQGLAGGEETQYF. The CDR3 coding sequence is TGTGCCAGCCAAGGACTAGCGGGAGGTGAAGAGACCCAGTACTTC.